One and the same sample provided the 9 T cell receptor beta chains below, sequenced in a study of blood T cells in healthy people across ages. A sample-barcoded 5' primer and a J-beta primer mix were used in a second PCR of about 7 to 12 cycles. MiXCR, applied by TCRdb to the 5' RACE reads, yields one record per CDR3 protein. Among about 1.1 million distinct CDR3 sequences, roughly two fifths were seen once, and the ten largest hold around 14%. Material: blood. The receptors were sampled from a man between 18 and 29 years old in good health.

The chain combines TRBV20-1 with TRBJ2-1; TRBD2 might be the D (6 bases). Germline assignment: CDR1 DFQATT and CDR2 SNEGSKA (reference sequence). The CDR3 spans 16 residues. Deletions cut 6 bases from V and 4 bases from J, with 22 bases between. CDR3 sequence reads: CSAPSRGSRRYNEQFF. The CDR3 DNA is TGCAGTGCCCCTTCTCGGGGGAGCCGTCGGTACAATGAGCAGTTCTTC.

The chain couples TRBV7-9 to TRBJ1-4; 7 nucleotides match TRBD1. Germline V lookup: CDR1 SEHNR, CDR2 FQNEAQ (reference sequence). J lost 8 bases, V lost 4 bases, and 7 bases had no gene match. The CDR3 loop spans 14 amino acids. The CDR3 bases are TGTGCCAGCAGCTCCGACAGGGTAAACGAAAAACTGTTTTTT. Its translation: CASSSDRVNEKLFF.

Only a few counts were recorded for this clonotype. The genes are TRBV28 and TRBJ2-3; 11 nucleotides agree with TRBD2. Germline loops: CDR1 MDHEN, CDR2 SYDVKM. V lost 6 bases and J lost 4; bases outside the gene matches: 3. The CDR3 runs to 14 residues. CDR3 coding DNA: TGTGCCAGCAGGGGACTAGCGGCCTCAGATACGCAGTATTTT. Protein product: CASRGLAASDTQYF.

This chain joins TRBV6-2 or TRBV6-3 and TRBJ2-7; 10 bases match TRBD2. The CDR3 has 14 amino acids. V lost 10 bases to trimming and J lost 4 bases; unmatched junction nucleotides: 10. Germline CDR1 MNHEY, CDR2 SVGEGT. The CDR3 is CATAIAGGYYEQYF. The CDR3 nucleotides read TGTGCCACCGCGATAGCGGGAGGATATTACGAGCAGTACTTC.

This clonotype was seen a single time. The chain employs TRBV11-1 and TRBJ2-3; tentative D call: TRBD1 (6 bases). V shed 7 bases and J shed 5 bases, with 22 bases lying between them. CDR1 SGHAT and CDR2 FQDESV come from the germline V gene (reference sequence). This CDR3 region has 16 residues. CDR3 amino acids: CASTQGVGATGDTQYF. Written as DNA, the CDR3 is TGTGCCAGCACCCAGGGTGTGGGGGCGACCGGAGATACGCAGTATTTT.

The sample holds a few counts of this clonotype. The chain couples TRBV9 to TRBJ1-1; possibly TRBD1 for D (5 bases). There are 14 residues in the CDR3. Germline V gene lookup returns CDR1 SGDLS and CDR2 YYNGEE. The germline V and J ends were trimmed by 4 bases and 8 bases, with 18 bases remaining between them. In DNA, the CDR3 is TGTGCCAGCAGCCCTCCAGGGTTGTTCCCCGAAGCTTTCTTT. This codes for CASSPPGLFPEAFF.

This clonotype was observed a few times. The chain employs TRBV20-1 and TRBJ1-4; D call uncertain. Germline V lookup: CDR1 DFQATT, CDR2 SNEGSKA (reference sequence). The CDR3 extends over 12 amino acids. Trimming removed 6 bases from V and 5 bases from J, with 10 bases in between. Here the CDR3 reads CSATDRNEKLFF. CDR3 sequence (DNA): TGCAGTGCGACGGACCGAAATGAAAAACTGTTTTTT.

The V call is TRBV6-5, the J call TRBJ1-1; 8 nucleotides agree with TRBD1. Germline trimming cut 2 bases from V and 2 bases from J; bases unmatched to any gene: 7. This CDR3 comprises 16 residues. Germline CDR1 reads MNHEY; CDR2 reads SVGAGI. CDR3 region: CASSYRTGFSNTEAFF. For the CDR3, the DNA is TGTGCCAGCAGTTACCGGACAGGGTTCAGTAACACTGAAGCTTTCTTT.

This clonotype was found a few times. The rearrangement uses TRBV4-3 and TRBJ2-5; D ambiguous. The CDR3 runs 14 residues. V was clipped by 1 base and J by 11 bases, with 17 bases between them. In germline, CDR1 is LGHNA, CDR2 YSLEER. In DNA, the CDR3 is TGCGCCAGCAGCCAAGTTGCCGTCGTTGGTGAGCAGTACTTC. This codes for CASSQVAVVGEQYF.